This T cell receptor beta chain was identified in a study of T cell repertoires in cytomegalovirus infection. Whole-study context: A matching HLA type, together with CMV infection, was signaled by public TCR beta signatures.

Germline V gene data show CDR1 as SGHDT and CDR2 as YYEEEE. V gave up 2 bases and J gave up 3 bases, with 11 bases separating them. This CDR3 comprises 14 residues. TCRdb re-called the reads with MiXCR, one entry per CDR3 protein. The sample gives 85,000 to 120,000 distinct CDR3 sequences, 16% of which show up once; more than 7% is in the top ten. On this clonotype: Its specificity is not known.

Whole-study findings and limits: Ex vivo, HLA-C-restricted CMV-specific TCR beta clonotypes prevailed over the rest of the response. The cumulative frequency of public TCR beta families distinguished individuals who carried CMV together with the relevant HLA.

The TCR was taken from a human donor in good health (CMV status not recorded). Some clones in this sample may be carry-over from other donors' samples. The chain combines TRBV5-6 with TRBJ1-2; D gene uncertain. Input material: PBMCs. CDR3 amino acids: CASSFWGVDYGYTF. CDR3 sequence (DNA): TGTGCCAGCAGCTTCTGGGGTGTAGACTATGGCTACACCTTC.